This is a list of T cell receptor beta chains from one sample in a study of shared clonotypes between healthy human individuals. The assay was immunoSEQ multiplex PCR, and TCRdb's table has in-frame clones only and misses some. The sample holds millions of clones; approximately 93% are singletons and the top ten take 0.39%. The sequenced sample was naive CD4+ T cells from PBMCs. The receptors derive from a man aged 18 to 30 in good health. Some clones in this sample may be carry-over from other donors' samples. The CDR3 runs from the conserved cysteine through the conserved F or W. D genes are given only for firm matches. The size field is filled for only some rows; it gives once, few, many or a size class.

TRBV28	TRBJ2-3	NA	NA	CASSGGWGTDTQYF	TGTGCCAGCAGTGGTGGATGGGGCACAGATACGCAGTATTTT
TRBV5-1	TRBJ2-3	TRBD1	NA	CASSPSGQGSTDTQYF	TGCGCCAGCAGCCCCTCGGGACAGGGGAGCACAGATACGCAGTATTTT
TRBV4-3	TRBJ2-3	NA	NA	CASSQDRASAYPTDTQYF	TGCGCCAGCAGCCAAGATCGGGCTAGCGCCTATCCCACAGATACGCAGTATTTT
TRBV7-9	TRBJ1-3	NA	NA	CASSLDGTLSGNTIYF	TGTGCCAGCAGCTTAGACGGGACACTCTCTGGAAACACCATATATTTT
TRBV19	TRBJ1-4	NA	NA	CASGSRTEKLFF	TGTGCCAGTGGGAGCCGGACCGAAAAACTGTTTTTT
TRBV5-1	TRBJ1-2	NA	once	CASSLRDMSNYGYTF	TGCGCCAGCAGCTTACGGGACATGTCTAACTATGGCTACACCTTC
TRBV29-1	TRBJ1-4	NA	NA	CSARDGANEKLFF	TGCAGCGCGAGGGACGGAGCTAATGAAAAACTGTTTTTT
TRBV9	TRBJ1-2	NA	NA	CASSVGTEYGYTF	TGTGCCAGCAGCGTAGGGACGGAGTATGGCTACACCTTC
TRBV5-1	TRBJ2-1	TRBD2	once	CASSLTSAHNEQFF	TGCGCCAGCAGCTTGACTAGCGCACACAATGAGCAGTTCTTC
TRBV11-2	TRBJ2-7	TRBD1	NA	CASSLGNRGLPYEQYF	TGTGCCAGCAGCTTAGGCAACAGGGGCCTACCCTACGAGCAGTACTTC
TRBV28	TRBJ1-1	NA	NA	CASGTSMVGTEAFF	TGTGCCAGCGGGACCTCAATGGTAGGGACTGAAGCTTTCTTT
TRBV5-1	TRBJ1-2	TRBD1	NA	CASSLEWTGTYGYTF	TGCGCCAGCAGCTTGGAATGGACAGGCACCTATGGCTACACCTTC
TRBV11-2	TRBJ2-3	TRBD2	NA	CASSFGSSGDTQYF	TGTGCCAGCAGCTTCGGCTCTAGCGGAGATACGCAGTATTTT
TRBV19	TRBJ2-3	TRBD1	NA	CASSRDRARTDTQYF	TGTGCCAGTAGTCGGGACAGGGCCCGCACAGATACGCAGTATTTT
TRBV5-5	TRBJ2-7	NA	NA	CASSPFRPSEQYF	TGTGCCAGCAGCCCTTTTCGTCCTTCCGAGCAGTACTTC
TRBV28	TRBJ2-7	TRBD1	NA	CASSIAGTGFYEQYF	TGTGCCAGCAGTATAGCCGGGACAGGGTTCTACGAGCAGTACTTC
TRBV7-9	TRBJ2-5	NA	NA	CASSSRGGETQYF	TGTGCCAGCAGCTCCAGGGGAGGCGAGACCCAGTACTTC
TRBV5-1	TRBJ2-3	NA	NA	CASSFLTGDPTDTQYF	TGCGCCAGCAGCTTCCTAACGGGGGACCCCACAGATACGCAGTATTTT
TRBV28	TRBJ2-3	NA	NA	CASSRPGGGTDTQYF	TGTGCCAGCAGTCGTCCTGGTGGGGGCACAGATACGCAGTATTTT
TRBV9	TRBJ1-1	NA	NA	CASSGDGEAFF	TGTGCCAGCAGCGGGGACGGTGAAGCTTTCTTT
TRBV5-4	TRBJ1-3	NA	NA	CASSGPNSGNTIYF	TGTGCCAGCAGCGGACCGAACTCTGGAAACACCATATATTTT
TRBV6-1	TRBJ2-2	NA	NA	CASSEALSRAGELFF	TGTGCCAGCAGTGAAGCGCTTAGTAGGGCCGGGGAGCTGTTTTTT
TRBV19	TRBJ1-5	TRBD1	NA	CASSIVTGGAFVQQPQHF	TGTGCCAGTAGTATAGTCACAGGGGGCGCGTTCGTTCAGCAGCCCCAGCATTTT
TRBV25-1	TRBJ1-2	NA	NA	CASSGNGYGYTF	TGTGCCAGCAGTGGAAATGGCTATGGCTACACCTTC
TRBV20-1	TRBJ2-7	NA	NA	CRAESSYEQYF	TGCAGGGCGGAGAGCTCCTACGAGCAGTACTTC
TRBV6-5	TRBJ1-1	NA	NA	CASSQGGVTEAFF	TGTGCCAGCAGCCAGGGAGGGGTCACTGAAGCTTTCTTT
TRBV4-2	TRBJ2-3	TRBD2	NA	CASSQELGLAGVADTQYF	TGTGCCAGCAGCCAAGAATTAGGACTAGCGGGAGTAGCGGATACGCAGTATTTT
TRBV7-6	TRBJ1-3	TRBD1	NA	CASSERGIRTGHGNTIYF	TGTGCCAGCAGCGAAAGGGGGATAAGGACAGGACATGGAAACACCATATATTTT
TRBV7-9	TRBJ2-5	TRBD2	NA	CASSFRTSGETQYF	TGTGCCAGCAGCTTCAGGACTAGCGGGGAGACCCAGTACTTC
TRBV11-1	TRBJ1-4	NA	NA	CASSWDGNEKLFF	TGTGCCAGCAGCTGGGACGGGAATGAAAAACTGTTTTTT
TRBV30	TRBJ2-7	TRBD1	NA	CACRSRTGTLYEQYF	TGTGCCTGTCGGTCCCGGACAGGTACGCTCTACGAGCAGTACTTC
TRBV6-6	TRBJ2-7	TRBD2	NA	CASRTSGSHEQYF	TGTGCCAGCAGGACTAGCGGGTCGCACGAGCAGTACTTC
TRBV4-2	TRBJ1-2	TRBD1	NA	CASSQDVVGGGYGYTF	TGTGCCAGCAGCCAAGATGTTGTAGGGGGCGGCTATGGCTACACCTTC
TRBV5-1	TRBJ2-1	TRBD2	NA	CASSLFLAGPGNEQFF	TGCGCCAGCAGCTTGTTCCTAGCGGGGCCAGGGAATGAGCAGTTCTTC
TRBV28	TRBJ1-5	NA	NA	CASSLDYQPQHF	TGTGCCAGCAGTCTGGATTATCAGCCCCAGCATTTT
TRBV7-6	TRBJ1-4	TRBD1	NA	CASSSRDRSEKLFF	TGTGCCAGCAGCTCCCGGGACAGGAGTGAAAAACTGTTTTTT
TRBV28	TRBJ2-7	NA	NA	CAGPRGGTYEQYF	TGTGCCGGACCGCGGGGCGGAACCTACGAGCAGTACTTC
TRBV5-4	TRBJ1-2	NA	NA	CASSLERSFYTF	TGTGCCAGCAGCTTGGAAAGGAGCTTCTACACCTTC
TRBV9	TRBJ2-4	NA	NA	CASSVGPGKPQTKNIQYF	TGTGCCAGCAGCGTTGGGCCGGGAAAGCCCCAAACCAAAAACATTCAGTACTTC
TRBV5-1	TRBJ1-2	NA	NA	CASSLLGRRTNYGYTF	TGCGCCAGCAGCTTGTTGGGACGGAGAACTAACTATGGCTACACCTTC
TRBV19	TRBJ1-4	TRBD1	NA	CASSISGTGDEKLFF	TGTGCCAGTAGCATTTCCGGGACAGGGGATGAAAAACTGTTTTTT
TRBV2	TRBJ1-1	NA	NA	CASSKDSPGNTEAFF	TGTGCCAGCAGTAAGGACAGCCCGGGGAACACTGAAGCTTTCTTT
TRBV12-5	TRBJ1-1	NA	NA	CASGFGGATEAFF	TGTGCTAGTGGTTTTGGGGGGGCCACTGAAGCTTTCTTT
TRBV5-1	TRBJ2-5	NA	NA	CASSIFGGPQETQYF	TGCGCCAGCAGCATTTTTGGGGGACCGCAAGAGACCCAGTACTTC
TRBV19	TRBJ2-3	NA	once	CASSREESSTDTQYF	TGTGCCAGTAGTAGAGAGGAGTCTAGCACAGATACGCAGTATTTT
TRBV9	TRBJ2-7	TRBD2	once	CASSVASGSYEQYF	TGTGCCAGCAGCGTAGCTAGCGGGAGCTACGAGCAGTACTTC
TRBV5-5	TRBJ1-3	NA	NA	CASSAGPAGRSPGNTIYF	TGTGCCAGCAGCGCAGGGCCAGCGGGGAGAAGCCCTGGAAACACCATATATTTT
TRBV9	TRBJ2-1	NA	NA	CASSSRPPGLAGHEQFF	TGTGCCAGCAGCTCTCGACCTCCCGGACTGGCCGGACATGAGCAGTTCTTC
TRBV28	TRBJ1-2	NA	NA	CASSLLEGPEGYTF	TGTGCCAGCAGTTTACTTGAGGGGCCAGAGGGCTACACCTTC
TRBV5-1	TRBJ1-1	NA	once	CASSQELVGMEREAFF	TGCGCCAGCAGCCAGGAACTAGTGGGGATGGAAAGGGAAGCTTTCTTT
TRBV2	TRBJ1-1	NA	NA	CASRVVNRVYTEAFF	TGTGCCAGCAGGGTTGTGAACAGAGTCTACACTGAAGCTTTCTTT